A few counts support the clone carrying this T cell receptor (beta chain). Its antigen is as yet unknown. V was pared by 7 bases and J by 6 bases, with 10 bases of the junction left unmatched. The CDR3 covers 16 residues. TCRdb redid the calling of the reads with MiXCR, one entry per CDR3 protein. The sample has around 900,000 distinct CDR3 sequences; approximately 33% are singletons. This sample was taken from a study of T cell repertoires in cytomegalovirus infection. Turning to the study itself: Selected CMV epitopes included recently identified HLA-C-restricted ones as well as well-studied HLA-B-restricted ones. It can be stated that public TCR beta signatures indicated CMV infection as well as a matching HLA type.

Study outcomes and limitations: Dominant in the ex vivo response were TCR beta clonotypes restricted by HLA-C and specific for CMV.

This material consisted of cultured CD8+ T cells from PBMCs, taken from culture after CMV antigen stimulation. The rearrangement links TRBV12-3 or TRBV12-4 to TRBJ2-3; 13 bases are shared with TRBD2. The receptor's source is a human donor in good health (CMV status not recorded). Some clones in this sample may be carry-over from other donors' samples. CDR3 DNA sequence: TGTGCCAGCACCGGAACTAGCGGGGGGGCTGGGGATACGCAGTATTTT. Translated, it gives CASTGTSGGAGDTQYF.